These T cell receptor beta chains were read from a single sample in a study of blood T cell repertoires in COVID-19. TCRdb's copy holds only in-frame clones and misses some; the assay was immunoSEQ multiplex PCR. The profile shows under 250,000 clones, 80% to 90% of them singletons. The material sequenced was peripheral blood. These receptors were taken from a human donor in a cohort sampled during active COVID-19. CDR3s include the opening cysteine and the closing phenylalanine or tryptophan. D genes are given only for firm matches. Clone size is given for some rows only: seen once, a few or many times, or a class if the clone is expanded.

len	j_gene	v_gene	abundance	d_gene	CDR3nt	CDR3aa
15	TRBJ2-7	TRBV5-5	.	.	TGTGCCAGCCGCCTCGACCAGGGATCCTCCTACGAGCAGTACTTC	CASRLDQGSSYEQYF
12	TRBJ2-1	TRBV5-1	.	.	TGCGCCAGCAGCTTCAGGTCCAGCGAGCAGTTCTTC	CASSFRSSEQFF
14	TRBJ1-2	TRBV14	many	.	TGTGCCAGCAGCCAGCAATACAGTGGGTATGGCTACACCTTC	CASSQQYSGYGYTF
14	TRBJ2-2	TRBV30	.	TRBD2	TGTGCCTGGACTAGCGGGACGGGCACCGGGGAGCTGTTTTTT	CAWTSGTGTGELFF
15	TRBJ2-3	TRBV28	.	TRBD2	TGTGCCAGCAGTATTAGCGGGAGGCCAACAGATACGCAGTATTTT	CASSISGRPTDTQYF
16	TRBJ2-1	TRBV4-2	few	.	TGTGCCAGCAGCCAAGGTTCAGGGTTCGCCTACAATGAGCAGTTCTTC	CASSQGSGFAYNEQFF
15	TRBJ2-7	TRBV5-6	.	TRBD2	TGTGCCAGCAGCCTAAGAACTAGCGGGCCAGACGAGCAGTACTTC	CASSLRTSGPDEQYF
13	TRBJ1-1	TRBV5-1	.	.	TGCGCCAGCAGCCGGTCGTTGGCGGGTGAAGCTTTCTTT	CASSRSLAGEAFF
14	TRBJ2-2	TRBV30	.	TRBD1	TGTGCCTTCGGGGACAGGGGAAACACCGGGGAGCTGTTTTTT	CAFGDRGNTGELFF
15	TRBJ2-4	TRBV2	once	.	TGTGCCAGTGGTACCCGGGGTTTAGCCAAAAACATTCAGTACTTC	CASGTRGLAKNIQYF
17	TRBJ2-1	TRBV7-8	once	TRBD2	TGTGCCAGCAGCCCCTCGGGGTTTTCGGGAGGACCAGGCGAGCAGTTCTTC	CASSPSGFSGGPGEQFF
15	TRBJ2-7	TRBV5-1	.	.	TGCGCCAGCAGCTTGGGGGGCGGATCGATGAACGAGCAGTACTTC	CASSLGGGSMNEQYF
14	TRBJ2-1	TRBV11-2	many	.	TGTGCCAGCAGCCCAAGCAGGGGCCTCAATGAGCAGTTCTTC	CASSPSRGLNEQFF
17	TRBJ1-6	TRBV5-4	few	TRBD1	TGTGCCAGCAGCTCGGGGGGGACAGGGGCGGTCTATTCACCCCTCCACTTT	CASSSGGTGAVYSPLHF
15	TRBJ1-6	TRBV27	.	.	TGTGCCAGCAGGGGGGCGGGGAGGGGTGGATCACCCCTCCACTTT	CASRGAGRGGSPLHF
14	TRBJ2-1	TRBV27	.	TRBD2	TGTGCCAGCAGTCCGGGGACTAGCGGTCAAGGGAAGTTCTTC	CASSPGTSGQGKFF
14	TRBJ1-2	TRBV2	.	TRBD1	TGTGCCAGCAGTGGTTGGAGGGGGCGAAGTGGCTACACCTTC	CASSGWRGRSGYTF
14	TRBJ2-2	TRBV6-5	.	.	TGTGCCAGCCGACAGTTACGAGGCACCGGGGAGCTGTTTTTT	CASRQLRGTGELFF
19	TRBJ2-2	TRBV30	.	TRBD2	TGTGCCTGGAGTGTACTAGCGGGAGAGGGGGTGTATAACACCGGGGAGCTGTTTTTT	CAWSVLAGEGVYNTGELFF
16	TRBJ1-3	TRBV28	.	.	TGTGCCAGCGGAGTTTCTTATACCCAAGGAGGAAACACCATATATTTT	CASGVSYTQGGNTIYF
15	TRBJ2-7	TRBV30	.	TRBD2	TGTGCCTGGAGTGTAGGGGCTAGCGGGAGATGGGAGCAGTACTTC	CAWSVGASGRWEQYF
13	TRBJ1-5	TRBV20-1	.	.	TGCAGTGCTAGTTCTGTTAGCAATCAGCCCCAGCATTTT	CSASSVSNQPQHF
14	TRBJ2-7	TRBV5-1	.	TRBD2	TGCGCCAGCAGCTTGTCGGCTAGCGGCTACGAGCAGTACTTC	CASSLSASGYEQYF
14	TRBJ2-7	TRBV18	.	TRBD1	TGTGCCAGCTCACCACCTCCAGGGGGCCTCGAGCAGTACTTC	CASSPPPGGLEQYF
16	TRBJ2-7	TRBV5-1	once	TRBD2	TGCGCCAGCAGCACAGGGGGACTAGCGGCCGCCTACGAGCAGTACTTC	CASSTGGLAAAYEQYF